One sample yielded the 32 T cell receptor beta chains listed below, sequenced in a study of blood T cells in healthy people across ages. Sample-barcoded 5' priming and a J-beta primer mix drove a second PCR of 7 to 11 cycles. TCRdb independently ran MiXCR on the 5' RACE reads; one entry per CDR3 protein. The table has 850,000 or so distinct CDR3 sequences, 29% seen once. Input material: blood. The receptors were sampled from a woman of 80 years or more in good health.

This chain joins TRBV6-1 and TRBJ1-1; D is unresolved. This CDR3 is 14 amino acids long. The germline V gene encodes CDR1 MNHNS and CDR2 SASEGT. Between the trimmed V and J ends, which lost 7 bases and 0 bases, there was a span of 12 bases. In nucleotides, the CDR3 is TGTGCCAGCATCACACCCCGAATGAACACTGAAGCTTTCTTT. Translation: CASITPRMNTEAFF.

This clonotype was seen a handful of times. V gene TRBV20-1 combines with J gene TRBJ2-1, with TRBD1 matching 8 bases. Trimming removed 6 bases from V and 7 bases from J; junction bases left unmatched: 14. The CDR3 is 15 amino acids. The V gene's germline CDR1 is DFQATT and CDR2 SNEGSKA (reference sequence). The CDR3 region is CSAGTGQGARNEQFF. The CDR3 region has the DNA TGCAGTGCAGGGACGGGGCAGGGGGCGCGGAATGAGCAGTTCTTC.

J is TRBJ2-3 and V is TRBV2; no firm D call. CDR1 is SNHLY, CDR2 FYNNEI, per germline. The ends were cut back, 8 bases at V and 0 bases at J, with 15 bases in the middle. This CDR3 has 15 amino acids. In nucleotides, the CDR3 is TGTGCCAGCGGGTTTGGCGGTACTAGCACAGATACGCAGTATTTT. This sequence encodes CASGFGGTSTDTQYF.

The V and J genes are TRBV28 and TRBJ2-7; possibly TRBD1 for D (5 bases). Trimming took 6 bases from V and 3 from J, leaving 12 bases between them. CDR1 is MDHEN and CDR2 is SYDVKM in the germline V gene. CDR3 length: 13 amino acids. The DNA for the CDR3 is TGTGCCAGCAGCCTACAGGATTTCTACGAGCAGTACTTC. Its translation: CASSLQDFYEQYF.

This clonotype was detected many times. The chain uses TRBV11-2 and TRBJ2-1; 13 nucleotides agree with TRBD2. The CDR3 totals 14 residues. CDR1 and CDR2 (germline): SGHAT, FQNNGV. Unmatched junction bases numbered 2, after V lost 5 bases and J lost 7 bases. The CDR3 region has the DNA TGTGCCAGCAGCCAGGGACTAGCGGGGAATGAGCAGTTCTTC. Translation gives CASSQGLAGNEQFF.

This clonotype was observed many times. The V call is TRBV20-1, the J call TRBJ2-3, with 10 bases matching TRBD1. With 2 bases clipped from V and 0 bases from J, the junction kept 14 bases outside the gene matches. Germline loops: CDR1 DFQATT, CDR2 SNEGSKA (reference sequence). CDR3 length: 19 amino acids. Written as DNA, the CDR3 is TGCAGTGCTAGATCTAGTCGGGACAGGGGTTTCGCTAGCACAGATACGCAGTATTTT. It encodes CSARSSRDRGFASTDTQYF.

This clonotype appeared many times. The chain has TRBV4-3 and TRBJ2-3, with 9 bases matching TRBD2. The ends lost 0 bases at V and 1 base at J; junction bases unmatched: 8. CDR3 size: 18 residues. The germline CDR1 and CDR2 sequences are LGHNA and YSLEER. CDR3 nucleotides: TGCGCCAGCAGCCAAGAAGGGGTAGGGACTAGCCGCACAGATACGCAGTATTTT. Its translation is CASSQEGVGTSRTDTQYF.

At least ten counts were recorded for this clonotype. This chain connects TRBV5-1 to TRBJ2-1; 9 nucleotides line up with TRBD1. Germline CDR1 SGHRS, CDR2 YFSETQ. The J segment lost 8 bases and the V segment lost 1 base, leaving 7 bases of the junction unmatched. The CDR3 has 15 residues. CDR3 sequence (DNA): TGCGCCAGCAGCTTGCCCACCCGACAGGGGGATGAGCAGTTCTTC. Residues: CASSLPTRQGDEQFF.

This clonotype was counted ten times or more. The rearrangement uses TRBV12-3 or TRBV12-4 and TRBJ1-6; D is unclear. V gave up 5 bases and J gave up 6 bases, with 14 bases separating them. The length of the CDR3 is 15 residues. The CDR3 region is CASSPLREFNSPLHF. In DNA, the CDR3 is TGTGCCAGCAGTCCCCTTCGGGAATTTAATTCACCCCTCCACTTT.

This clonotype was counted a few times. This rearrangement joins TRBV25-1 to TRBJ1-4; D gene uncertain. The CDR3 has 13 amino acids. V lost 5 bases and J lost 10, with 14 bases in between. Looked up from germline, CDR1 is MGHDK and CDR2 is SYGVNS. In DNA form, the CDR3 reads TGTGCCAGCAGTTATTCCGACCCAGGAAAACTGTTTTTT. Encoded protein: CASSYSDPGKLFF.

V usage is TRBV7-9 and J usage is TRBJ1-2; D is undetermined. Trimming took 6 bases from V and 3 from J, leaving 17 bases between them. The CDR3 loop spans 15 amino acids. Germline CDR1 SEHNR, CDR2 FQNEAQ (reference sequence). CDR3: CASSLGSLRDYGYTF. CDR3 in DNA: TGTGCCAGCAGTCTAGGCAGCCTGAGGGACTATGGCTACACCTTC.

V and J are TRBV20-1 and TRBJ2-7; TRBD2 aligns across 7 bases. The CDR3 is made up of 13 amino acids. Germline-derived CDR1 and CDR2 are DFQATT and SNEGSKA (reference sequence). Germline trimming cut 5 bases from V and 2 bases from J; bases unmatched to any gene: 6. In DNA form, the CDR3 reads TGCAGTGCTTTCGGTGGGGGGGCCTACGAGCAGTACTTC. Translation gives CSAFGGGAYEQYF.

J is TRBJ1-6 and V is TRBV6-2 or TRBV6-3; D is uncertain. The CDR3 consists of 18 residues. Germline V lookup: CDR1 MNHEY, CDR2 SVGEGT. With 5 bases removed from V and 0 bases from J, the gap between germline ends came to 17 bases. The CDR3 protein is CASSTRRGLSSYNSPLHF. The CDR3 bases are TGTGCCAGCAGTACCCGACGAGGGTTGAGCTCCTATAATTCACCCCTCCACTTT.

This clonotype is a singleton in its sample. A much larger clonotype is one base distant, so this may be a read error. The chain recombines TRBV15 with TRBJ2-7, with 9 bases matching TRBD2. Germline V gene lookup returns CDR1 LNHNV and CDR2 YYDKDF (reference sequence). The CDR3 spans 18 residues. CDR3 coding DNA: TGTGCCACCGGCAGAGATAAAGGACTAGCGCGGTTTCATCACGAGCAGTACTTC. This translates into CATGRDKGLARFHHEQYF.

V usage is TRBV10-1 and J usage is TRBJ2-4; D possibly corresponds to TRBD1 (5 bases). Germline assignment: CDR1 WNHNN and CDR2 SYGVQD (reference sequence). This CDR3 is 13 amino acids long. V was pared by 4 bases and J by 5 bases, with 9 bases between. CDR3 sequence: CASSGQSENIQYF. The CDR3 nucleotides read TGCGCCAGCAGTGGACAGTCGGAAAACATTCAGTACTTC.

There are many counts of this clonotype. The CDR3 coding sequence is TGCGCCAGCAGCTTGGGAGGTCGGCAGGGCTACGAGCAGTACTTC. Translated: CASSLGGRQGYEQYF. The V and J genes are TRBV5-1 and TRBJ2-7; TRBD1 might be the D (5 bases). The germline V gene encodes CDR1 SGHRS and CDR2 YFSETQ. This CDR3 contains 15 residues. V shed 0 bases and J shed 3 bases, with 13 bases lying between them. Filled out from reference TRBV5-1 and TRBJ2-7, the complete variable domain reads KAGVTQTPRYLIKTRGQQVTLSCSPISGHRSVSWYQQTPGQGLQFLFEYFSETQRNKGNFPGRFSGRQFSNSRSEMNVSTLELGDSALYLCASSLGGRQGYEQYFGPGTRLTVT.

This clonotype was counted between two and nine times. V is TRBV6-5 and J is TRBJ2-4; tentatively, D is TRBD1 or TRBD2 (5 bases each). The V and J ends lost 4 bases and 0 bases respectively, with 13 bases between them. CDR3 size: 16 residues. The germline CDR1 and CDR2 sequences are MNHEY and SVGAGI. The CDR3: CASSSVEGQAKNIQYF. CDR3 sequence (DNA): TGTGCCAGCAGTTCAGTTGAGGGGCAAGCCAAAAACATTCAGTACTTC.

This clonotype was detected many times. The V call is TRBV7-9, the J call TRBJ1-6, with D perhaps TRBD1 (6 bases). The CDR3 consists of 17 residues. Between the trimmed V and J ends, which lost 1 base and 1 base, there was a span of 11 bases. From germline, CDR1 is SEHNR and CDR2 FQNEAQ (reference sequence). The CDR3 DNA sequence: TGTGCCAGCAGCTTAGAGGCTAGGGGGTCCTATAATTCACCCCTCCACTTT. Translated: CASSLEARGSYNSPLHF.

This clonotype was detected only once. The conserved phenylalanine or tryptophan is not found at the CDR3 terminus, so this likely reflects a read error. The chain is built from TRBV11-2 and TRBJ2-3; no clear D gene. Trimming left V 0 bases short and J 0 bases short, with 7 bases between. Germline V gene data show CDR1 as SGHAT and CDR2 as FQNNGV. This CDR3 comprises 15 residues. The CDR3 nucleotides read TGTGCCAGCAGCTTAGATATTGGTAGCACAGATACGCAGTATGTT. Protein sequence: CASSLDIGSTDTQYV.

This clonotype was detected only a few times. The rearrangement uses TRBV19 and TRBJ1-5; TRBD1 is a possible D gene (6 bases). Trimming removed 3 bases from V and 6 bases from J, with 12 bases in between. CDR1 and CDR2 (germline): LNHDA, SQIVND (reference sequence). This CDR3 is built from 14 residues. CDR3 sequence (DNA): TGTGCCAGTAGTATGATTCAGGGGCGTCAGCCCCAGCATTTT. This encodes CASSMIQGRQPQHF.

This clonotype was seen more than once but under ten times. The chain employs TRBV12-3 or TRBV12-4 and TRBJ1-6; D gene unclear. This CDR3 spans 13 amino acids. V was shortened by 0 bases and J by 8 bases, with 5 bases between the two germline ends. The CDR3 DNA follows: TGTGCCAGCAGTTTAGCAGAAGATTCACCCCTCCACTTT. Translated, it gives CASSLAEDSPLHF.

A few counts support this clonotype. The CDR3 region has the DNA TGCAGTGCTAGATCGGGACAGGTGAACACTGAAGCTTTCTTT. This translates into CSARSGQVNTEAFF. The chain uses TRBV20-1 and TRBJ1-1; 8 bases map to TRBD1. Germline loops: CDR1 DFQATT, CDR2 SNEGSKA (reference sequence). The CDR3 has 14 amino acids. J lost 0 bases, V lost 2 bases, and 2 bases had no gene match.

Many counts were recorded for this clonotype. The chain joins TRBV5-1 to TRBJ2-3; D gene uncertain. Germline lookup yields CDR1 SGHRS and CDR2 YFSETQ. The length of the CDR3 is 15 residues. The V end lost 7 bases, the J end lost 2 bases, and 17 bases lay between the germline ends. The CDR3 DNA reads TGCGCCAGCGGGTGGCGCGGAGATTCCACAGATACGCAGTATTTT. Amino acids: CASGWRGDSTDTQYF.

V and J are TRBV11-2 and TRBJ1-1; D might be TRBD1 (5 bases). CDR3 length: 15 residues. V was shortened by 0 bases and J by 1 base, with 9 bases between the two germline ends. The germline CDR1 and CDR2 sequences are SGHAT and FQNNGV. CDR3 protein: CASSLDRTRNTEAFF. CDR3 nucleotides: TGTGCCAGCAGCTTAGATCGGACAAGGAACACTGAAGCTTTCTTT.

Note on this clonotype: Being one base from a much bigger clone, this may be a read error. J is TRBJ2-1 and V is TRBV11-2; 9 bases line up with TRBD1. The V gene end was trimmed by 5 bases and the J gene end by 6 bases; junction bases not matched to a gene: 8. Germline values: CDR1 SGHAT, CDR2 FQNNGV. The CDR3 extends over 15 amino acids. CDR3 amino acids: CASSRPTGQGNEQFF. The CDR3 DNA follows: TGTGCCAGCAGCAGACCTACGGGACAGGGCAATGAGCAGTTCTTC. The full variable domain, in which reference TRBV11-2 and TRBJ2-1 provide the parts outside the CDR3, is EAGVAQSPRYKIIEKRQSVAFWCNPISGHATLYWYQQILGQGPKLLIQFQNNGVVDDSQLPKDRFSAERLKGVDSTLKIQPAKLEDSAVYLCASSRPTGQGNEQFFGPGTRLTVL.

As to this clonotype: A much larger clone differs by one base, so this may be a read error. This chain joins TRBV12-3 or TRBV12-4 and TRBJ2-3; 8 bases match TRBD1. This CDR3 is 16 amino acids long. The CDR3, as DNA: TGTGCCGGCAGTTTCCCAGGACAGGGTTACACAGATACGCAGTATTTT. Protein product: CAGSFPGQGYTDTQYF.

The genes are TRBV20-1 and TRBJ1-4, with D unclear. V was clipped by 2 bases and J by 10 bases, with 14 bases between them. Germline V gene sequence: CDR1 DFQATT, CDR2 SNEGSKA (reference sequence). This CDR3 comprises 13 residues. CDR3 sequence (DNA): TGCAGTGCTAGACAAACAGAGGTCGGAAAACTGTTTTTT. Amino acid sequence: CSARQTEVGKLFF.

To note about this clonotype: This may be a read error, as it is one base from a much larger clone. This sequence joins TRBV4-2 and TRBJ2-5; 7 bases agree with TRBD1. Losses at the gene ends were 0 bases for V and 11 bases for J; bases not matched to a gene: 15. The germline gives CDR1 LGHNA, CDR2 YNFKEQ. The CDR3 totals 16 residues. CDR3 residues: CASSQERTGLYNEQYF. CDR3 DNA sequence: TGTGCCAGCAGCCAAGAACGGACAGGTCTCTACAATGAGCAGTACTTC.

As for this clonotype: This CDR3 is missing its conserved last phenylalanine or tryptophan, likely due to a read error. CDR3 nucleotide sequence: TGTAGTGCTAGAGAGCGCCTTAGGGACACCTTAGTTAACTATGGCTACACCCTC. Amino acid sequence: CSARERLRDTLVNYGYTL. V usage is TRBV20-1 and J usage is TRBJ1-2, with TRBD1 as a possible D gene (6 bases). The CDR3 sequence is 18 residues long. Germline assignment: CDR1 DFQATT and CDR2 SNEGSKA (reference sequence).

This clonotype occurred many times. The DNA of the CDR3 is TGTGCCAGCTCCCTTTTGTACGAGCAGTTCTTC. This codes for CASSLLYEQFF. The rearrangement uses TRBV12-3 or TRBV12-4 and TRBJ2-1; D is uncertain. This CDR3 has 11 amino acids. With 8 bases removed from V and 10 bases from J, the gap between germline ends came to 12 bases.

Details on this clonotype: A clone one base away is much larger, so this may be a read error. The chain has TRBV7-2 and TRBJ2-1, with 8 nucleotides matching TRBD1. CDR1 is SGHTA and CDR2 is FQGNSA in the germline V gene. This CDR3 spans 14 amino acids. Here the CDR3 reads CSSNPGGDSNEQFF. CDR3 DNA sequence: TGTTCCAGTAATCCAGGGGGCGATAGTAATGAGCAGTTCTTC.

This clonotype turned up a few times. This chain links TRBV5-6 with TRBJ2-7; D is ambiguous. The germline V gene has CDR1 SGHDT and CDR2 YYEEEE. The CDR3 runs to 14 residues. The ends were cut back, 2 bases at V and 3 bases at J, with 12 bases in the middle. The chain's CDR3 is CASSLSGLLYEQYF. The CDR3 DNA reads TGTGCCAGCAGCTTAAGTGGTCTTCTCTACGAGCAGTACTTC.